This TCR beta chain was sequenced during a study of technical replicates of blood from a handful of donors (dated by TCRdb to 2017 to 2019). Counted from cysteine to phenylalanine, this CDR3 has 15 amino acids. The kept DNA is CDR3 alone, 45 bases in frame from the first base. Reading the germline V gene gives CDR1 MRHNA and CDR2 SNTAGT. V is trimmed back by 7 bases and J by 6 bases, and the junction contains 12 bases that no gene match accounts for. The library came from the immunoSEQ multiplex PCR assay. TCRdb provides this immuneACCESS table in a form limited to in-frame rearrangements. Some clones are lacking; in checked studies, under half of them reflect an unresolved V gene, and why the rest are absent is not known. Within this sample are about 79,000 clones, with 80% to 95% of them counted one time only. The ten largest clones represent 0.3% to 0.5% of the sample. This clone was seen a few times. Its antigen is still unknown. One base away there is no much larger clone; base qualities are not given.

Sequenced: T cells isolated from PBMCs. The clonotype comes from a human donor in good health. Some clones in this sample may be carry-over from other donors' samples. The sequence joins TRBV6-4 to TRBJ1-5; 7 central nucleotides agree with TRBD1. The sequence in DNA is TGTGCCAGCAACGAAGGAGGGGGCGATGGTCAGCCCCAGCATTTT. Its translation reads: CASNEGGGDGQPQHF.